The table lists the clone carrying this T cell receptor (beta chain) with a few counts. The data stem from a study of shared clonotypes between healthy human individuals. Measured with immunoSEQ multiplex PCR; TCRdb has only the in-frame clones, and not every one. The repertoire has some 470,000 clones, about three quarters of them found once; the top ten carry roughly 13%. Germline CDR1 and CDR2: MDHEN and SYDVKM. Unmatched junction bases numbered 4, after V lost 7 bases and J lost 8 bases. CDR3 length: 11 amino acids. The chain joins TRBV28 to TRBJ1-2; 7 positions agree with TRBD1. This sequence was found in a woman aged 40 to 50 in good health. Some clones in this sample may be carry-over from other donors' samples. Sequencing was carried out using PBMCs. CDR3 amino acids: CASNRGYGYTF. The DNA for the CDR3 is TGTGCCAGCAACAGGGGATACGGCTACACCTTC.